The clone carrying this T cell receptor (beta chain) has just a few counts. No antigen is known for it. The sample is drawn from a study of beta chain features in type 1 diabetes. Of the isolated RNA, all was reverse transcribed, and so the sequenced material was expressed TCRB transcripts. Assay: immunoSEQ multiplex PCR; the TCRdb copy retains only in-frame clones and omits some. The table records some 160,000 clones, approximately 9.1% of them present only once. Study-wide findings and caveats: When Type 1 diabetes patients were examined, their TCRB CDR3s proved moderately but significantly shorter in all four CD4+ subsets. Naive, central memory and regulatory TCRB repertoires appeared more similar among patients than healthy donors.

V lost 4 bases and J 7 bases, leaving 13 bases between the germline ends. The CDR3 extends over 14 amino acids. From germline, CDR1 is MNHNY and CDR2 SVGAGI (reference sequence). The authors took one heparinised blood draw, averaging roughly 100 mL, from each donor. All of the sorted populations showed purity greater than 98%. The sample comprised central memory CD4+ T cells from blood. V is TRBV6-6 and J is TRBJ1-4; D gene uncertain. The TCR originated in a woman aged 25 to 45 with type 1 diabetes. CDR3 protein: CASSSTAILEKLFF. The CDR3 DNA reads as TGTGCCAGCAGTTCTACAGCTATCCTTGAAAAACTGTTTTTT.